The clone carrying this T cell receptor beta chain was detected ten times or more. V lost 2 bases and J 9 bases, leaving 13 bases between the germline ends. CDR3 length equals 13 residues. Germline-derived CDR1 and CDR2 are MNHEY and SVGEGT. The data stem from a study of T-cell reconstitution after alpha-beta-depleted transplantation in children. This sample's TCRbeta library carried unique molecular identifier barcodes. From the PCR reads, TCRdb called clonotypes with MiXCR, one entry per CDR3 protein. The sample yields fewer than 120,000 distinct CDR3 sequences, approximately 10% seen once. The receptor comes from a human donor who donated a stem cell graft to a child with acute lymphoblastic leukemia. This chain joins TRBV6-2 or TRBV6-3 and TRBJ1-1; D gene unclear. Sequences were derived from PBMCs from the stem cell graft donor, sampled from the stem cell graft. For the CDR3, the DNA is TGTGCCAGCAGTTACGACGCAGCTCTGCAAGCTTTCTTT. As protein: CASSYDAALQAFF.